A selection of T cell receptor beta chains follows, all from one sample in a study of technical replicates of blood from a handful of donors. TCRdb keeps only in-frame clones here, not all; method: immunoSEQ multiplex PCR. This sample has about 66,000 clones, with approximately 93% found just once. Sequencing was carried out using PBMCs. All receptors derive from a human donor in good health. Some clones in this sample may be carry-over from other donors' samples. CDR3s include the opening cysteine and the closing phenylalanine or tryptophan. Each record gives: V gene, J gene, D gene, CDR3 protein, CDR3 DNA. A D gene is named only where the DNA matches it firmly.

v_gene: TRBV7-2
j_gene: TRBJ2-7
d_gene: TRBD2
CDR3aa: CASSLRLAANEQYF
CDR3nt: TGTGCCAGCAGCTTAAGGCTAGCGGCCAACGAGCAGTACTTC

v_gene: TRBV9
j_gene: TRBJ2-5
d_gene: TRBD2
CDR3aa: CASSVASGGGETQYF
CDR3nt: TGTGCCAGCAGCGTAGCTAGCGGGGGGGGCGAGACCCAGTACTTC

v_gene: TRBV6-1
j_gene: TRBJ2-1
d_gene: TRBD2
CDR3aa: CASSGGLAGHNEQFF
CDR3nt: TGTGCCAGCAGTGGGGGCCTAGCGGGGCACAATGAGCAGTTCTTC

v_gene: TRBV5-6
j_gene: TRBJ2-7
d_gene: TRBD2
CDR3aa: CASRVGGGANEQYF
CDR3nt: TGTGCCAGCAGGGTTGGCGGGGGGGCCAACGAGCAGTACTTC

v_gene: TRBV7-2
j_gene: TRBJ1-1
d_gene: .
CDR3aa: CASTNGFSEAFF
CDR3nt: TGTGCCAGCACCAACGGGTTTAGTGAAGCTTTCTTT

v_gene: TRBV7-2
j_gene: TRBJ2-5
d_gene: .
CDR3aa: CASTVEGQGGETQYF
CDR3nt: TGTGCCAGCACCGTAGAGGGCCAGGGAGGAGAGACCCAGTACTTC

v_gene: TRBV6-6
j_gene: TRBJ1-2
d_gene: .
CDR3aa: CASSPRDYYGYTF
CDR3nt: TGTGCCAGCAGTCCGAGGGATTACTATGGCTACACCTTC

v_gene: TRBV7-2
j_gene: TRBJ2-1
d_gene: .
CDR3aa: CASSLALAREEQFF
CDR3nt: TGTGCCAGCAGCTTAGCCTTAGCGAGAGAGGAGCAGTTCTTC

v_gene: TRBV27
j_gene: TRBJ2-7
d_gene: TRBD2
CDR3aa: CASSPQGTSGRREQYF
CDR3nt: TGTGCCAGCAGTCCTCAGGGGACTAGCGGGAGACGGGAGCAGTACTTC

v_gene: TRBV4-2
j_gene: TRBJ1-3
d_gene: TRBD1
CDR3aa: CASSPGGRGLAGNTIYF
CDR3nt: TGTGCCAGCAGCCCGGGGGGCAGGGGGCTCGCTGGAAACACCATATATTTT